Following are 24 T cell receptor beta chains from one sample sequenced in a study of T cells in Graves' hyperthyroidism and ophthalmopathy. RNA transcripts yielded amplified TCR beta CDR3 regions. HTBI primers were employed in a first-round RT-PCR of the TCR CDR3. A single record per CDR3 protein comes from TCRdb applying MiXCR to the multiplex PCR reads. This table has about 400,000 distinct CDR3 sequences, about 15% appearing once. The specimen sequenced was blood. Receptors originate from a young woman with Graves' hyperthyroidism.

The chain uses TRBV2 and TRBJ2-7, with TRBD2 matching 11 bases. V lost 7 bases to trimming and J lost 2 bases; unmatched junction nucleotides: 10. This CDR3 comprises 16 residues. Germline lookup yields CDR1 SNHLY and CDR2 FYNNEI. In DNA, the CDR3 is TGTGCCAGCAACTACAACACTAGCGGGGGAACCTACGAGCAGTACTTC. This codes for CASNYNTSGGTYEQYF.

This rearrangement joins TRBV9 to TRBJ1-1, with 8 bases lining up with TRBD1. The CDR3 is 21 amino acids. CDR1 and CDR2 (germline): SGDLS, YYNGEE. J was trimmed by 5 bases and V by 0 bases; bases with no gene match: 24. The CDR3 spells CASSVAQARQGPLLVQTEAFF. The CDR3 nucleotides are TGTGCCAGCAGCGTAGCCCAGGCGCGACAGGGGCCGCTTCTCGTTCAAACTGAAGCTTTCTTT.

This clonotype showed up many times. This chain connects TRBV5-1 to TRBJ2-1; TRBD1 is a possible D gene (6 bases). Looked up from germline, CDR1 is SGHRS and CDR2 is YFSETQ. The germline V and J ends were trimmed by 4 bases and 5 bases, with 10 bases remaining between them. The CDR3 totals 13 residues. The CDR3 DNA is TGCGCCAGCAGCCACGACAGGAACAATGAGCAGTTCTTC. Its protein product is CASSHDRNNEQFF.

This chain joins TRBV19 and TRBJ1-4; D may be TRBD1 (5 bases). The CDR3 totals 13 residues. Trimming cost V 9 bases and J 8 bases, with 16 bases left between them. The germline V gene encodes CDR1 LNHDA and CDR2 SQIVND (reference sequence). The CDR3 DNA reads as TGTGCCAGCTCCGCAGGGATAGACGAAAAACTGTTTTTT. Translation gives CASSAGIDEKLFF.

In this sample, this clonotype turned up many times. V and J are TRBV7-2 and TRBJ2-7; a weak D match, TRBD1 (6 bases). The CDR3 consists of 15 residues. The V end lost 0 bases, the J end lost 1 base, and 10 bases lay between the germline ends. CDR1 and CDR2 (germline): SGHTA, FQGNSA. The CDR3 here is CASSLAWGPSYEQYF. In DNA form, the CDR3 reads TGTGCCAGCAGCTTAGCTTGGGGGCCGTCCTACGAGCAGTACTTC. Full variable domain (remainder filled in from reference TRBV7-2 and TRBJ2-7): GAGVSQSPSNKVTEKGKDVELRCDPISGHTALYWYRQSLGQGLEFLIYFQGNSAPDKSGLPSDRFSAERTGGSVSTLTIQRTQQEDSAVYLCASSLAWGPSYEQYFGPGTRLTVT.

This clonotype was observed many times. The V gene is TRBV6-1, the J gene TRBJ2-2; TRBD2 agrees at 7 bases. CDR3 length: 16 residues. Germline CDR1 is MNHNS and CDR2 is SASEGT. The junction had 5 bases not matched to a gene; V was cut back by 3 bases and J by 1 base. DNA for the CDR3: TGTGCCAGCAGTGATGAACTAGCGCAGAACACCGGGGAGCTGTTTTTT. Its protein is CASSDELAQNTGELFF.

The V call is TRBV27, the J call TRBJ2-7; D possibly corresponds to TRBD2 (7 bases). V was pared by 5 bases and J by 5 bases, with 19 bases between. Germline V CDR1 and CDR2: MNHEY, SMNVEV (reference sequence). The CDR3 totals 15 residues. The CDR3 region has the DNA TGTGCCAGCAGTGGCCTAGGGGGGGCCGTCCACGAGCAGTACTTC. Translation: CASSGLGGAVHEQYF.

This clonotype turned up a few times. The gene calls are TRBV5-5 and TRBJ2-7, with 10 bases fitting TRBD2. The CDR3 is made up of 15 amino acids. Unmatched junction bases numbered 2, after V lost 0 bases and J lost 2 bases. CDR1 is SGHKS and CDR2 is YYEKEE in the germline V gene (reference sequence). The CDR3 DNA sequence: TGTGCCAGCAGCTTGGGTGGGACTAGCGCCTACGAGCAGTACTTC. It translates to CASSLGGTSAYEQYF.

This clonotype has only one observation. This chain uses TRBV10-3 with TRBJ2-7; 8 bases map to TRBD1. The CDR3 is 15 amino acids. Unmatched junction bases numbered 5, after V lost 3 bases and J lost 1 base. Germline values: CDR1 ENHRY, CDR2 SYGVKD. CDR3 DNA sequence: TGTGCCATCAGTGATACTGACAGGGGTTCCTACGAGCAGTACTTC. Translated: CAISDTDRGSYEQYF.

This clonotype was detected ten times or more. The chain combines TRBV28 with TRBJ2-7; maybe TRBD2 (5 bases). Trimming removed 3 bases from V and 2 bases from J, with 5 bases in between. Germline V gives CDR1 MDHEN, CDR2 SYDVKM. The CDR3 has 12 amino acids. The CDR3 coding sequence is TGTGCCAGCAGTTTTAGCGCCTACGAGCAGTACTTC. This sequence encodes CASSFSAYEQYF.

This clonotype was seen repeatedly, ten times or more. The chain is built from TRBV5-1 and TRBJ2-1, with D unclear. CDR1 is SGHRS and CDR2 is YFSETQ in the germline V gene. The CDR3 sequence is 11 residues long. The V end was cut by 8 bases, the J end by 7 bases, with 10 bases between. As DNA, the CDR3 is TGCGCCAGTTGGCTCGGAAATGAGCAGTTCTTC. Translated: CASWLGNEQFF. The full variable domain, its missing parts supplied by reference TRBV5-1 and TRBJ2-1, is KAGVTQTPRYLIKTRGQQVTLSCSPISGHRSVSWYQQTPGQGLQFLFEYFSETQRNKGNFPGRFSGRQFSNSRSEMNVSTLELGDSALYLCASWLGNEQFFGPGTRLTVL.

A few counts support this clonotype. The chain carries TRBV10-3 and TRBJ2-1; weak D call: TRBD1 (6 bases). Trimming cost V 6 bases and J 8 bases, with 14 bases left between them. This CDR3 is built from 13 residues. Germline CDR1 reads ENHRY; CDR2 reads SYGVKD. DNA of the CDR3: TGTGCCATCAGAGAACAGGGTGGCGATGAGCAGTTCTTC. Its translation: CAIREQGGDEQFF.

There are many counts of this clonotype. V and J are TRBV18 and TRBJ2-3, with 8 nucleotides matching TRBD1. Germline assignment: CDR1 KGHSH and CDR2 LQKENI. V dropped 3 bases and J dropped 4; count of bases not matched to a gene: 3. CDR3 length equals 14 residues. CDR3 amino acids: CASSPGQGPDTQYF. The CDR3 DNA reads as TGTGCCAGCTCACCCGGACAGGGTCCAGATACGCAGTATTTT.

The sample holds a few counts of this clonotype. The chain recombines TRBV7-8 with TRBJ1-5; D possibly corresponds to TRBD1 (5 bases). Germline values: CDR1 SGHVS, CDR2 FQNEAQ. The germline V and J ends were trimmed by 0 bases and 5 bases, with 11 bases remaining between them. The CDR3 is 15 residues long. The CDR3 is CASSLAAGGDQPQHF. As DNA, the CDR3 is TGTGCCAGCAGCTTAGCGGCCGGAGGGGATCAGCCCCAGCATTTT.

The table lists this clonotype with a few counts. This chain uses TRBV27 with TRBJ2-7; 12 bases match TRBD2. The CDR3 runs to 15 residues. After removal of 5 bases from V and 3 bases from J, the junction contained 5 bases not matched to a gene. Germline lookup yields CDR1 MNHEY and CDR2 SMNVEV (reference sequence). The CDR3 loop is CASSARLAGVYEQYF. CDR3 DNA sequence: TGTGCCAGCAGTGCAAGACTAGCGGGAGTCTACGAGCAGTACTTC.

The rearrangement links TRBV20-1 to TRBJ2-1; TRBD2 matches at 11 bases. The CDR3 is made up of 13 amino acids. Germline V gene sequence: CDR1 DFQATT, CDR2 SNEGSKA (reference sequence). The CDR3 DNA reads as TGCAGCGCGTCGGGACTAGCGGCCAATGAGCAGTTCTTC. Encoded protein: CSASGLAANEQFF.

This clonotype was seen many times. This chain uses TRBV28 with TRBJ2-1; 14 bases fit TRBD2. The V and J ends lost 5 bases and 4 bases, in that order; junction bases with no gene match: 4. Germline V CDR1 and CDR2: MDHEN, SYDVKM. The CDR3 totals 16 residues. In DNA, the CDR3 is TGTGCCAGCAGTCCCAGACTAGCGGGAGGGTACAATGAGCAGTTCTTC. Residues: CASSPRLAGGYNEQFF. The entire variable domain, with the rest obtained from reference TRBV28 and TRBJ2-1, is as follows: DVKVTQSSRYLVKRTGEKVFLECVQDMDHENMFWYRQDPGLGLRLIYFSYDVKMKEKGDIPEGYSVSREKKERFSLILESASTNQTSMYLCASSPRLAGGYNEQFFGPGTRLTVL.

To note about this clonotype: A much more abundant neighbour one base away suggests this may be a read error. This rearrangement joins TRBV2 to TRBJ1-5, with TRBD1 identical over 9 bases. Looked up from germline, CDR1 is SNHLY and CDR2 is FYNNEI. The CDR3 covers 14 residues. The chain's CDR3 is CAGSRDRDNQPQHF. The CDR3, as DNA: TGTGCCGGCAGTCGGGACAGGGACAATCAGCCCCAGCATTTT.

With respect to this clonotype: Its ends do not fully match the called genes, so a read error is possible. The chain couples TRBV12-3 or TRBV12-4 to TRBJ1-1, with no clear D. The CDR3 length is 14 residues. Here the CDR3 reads CSSSPRKGNNEAFF. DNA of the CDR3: TGTTCCAGCAGTCCCCGTAAAGGGAACAATGAAGCTTTCTTT.

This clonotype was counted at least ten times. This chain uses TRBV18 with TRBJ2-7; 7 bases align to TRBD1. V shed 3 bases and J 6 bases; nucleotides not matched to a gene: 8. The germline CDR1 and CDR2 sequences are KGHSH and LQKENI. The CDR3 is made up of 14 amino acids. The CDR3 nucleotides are TGTGCCAGCTCACCTGGTCGACAGGGCGGCGAGCAGTACTTC. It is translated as CASSPGRQGGEQYF.

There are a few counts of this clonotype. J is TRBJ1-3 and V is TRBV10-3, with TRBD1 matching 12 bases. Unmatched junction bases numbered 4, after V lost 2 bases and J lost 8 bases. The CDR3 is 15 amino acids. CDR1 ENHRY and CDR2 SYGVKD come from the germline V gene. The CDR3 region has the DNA TGTGCCATCAGTGAGCGGGACAGGGGGCAATACACCATATATTTT. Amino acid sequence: CAISERDRGQYTIYF.

The CDR3 loop is CASRPGQVETQYF. The DNA for the CDR3 is TGTGCCAGCAGACCCGGACAGGTAGAGACCCAGTACTTC. The rearrangement joins TRBV3-1 to TRBJ2-5; 7 bases agree with TRBD1. The CDR3 length is 13 residues. The germline CDR1 and CDR2 sequences are LGHDT and YNNKEL (reference sequence). J gave up 4 bases and V 6 bases, and 5 bases lay outside the gene matches.

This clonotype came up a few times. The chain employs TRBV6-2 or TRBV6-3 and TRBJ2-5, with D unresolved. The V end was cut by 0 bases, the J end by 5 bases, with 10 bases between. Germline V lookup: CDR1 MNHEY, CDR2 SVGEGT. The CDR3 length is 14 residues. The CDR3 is CASSYSILGETQYF. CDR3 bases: TGTGCCAGCAGTTACTCGATCCTCGGGGAGACCCAGTACTTC.

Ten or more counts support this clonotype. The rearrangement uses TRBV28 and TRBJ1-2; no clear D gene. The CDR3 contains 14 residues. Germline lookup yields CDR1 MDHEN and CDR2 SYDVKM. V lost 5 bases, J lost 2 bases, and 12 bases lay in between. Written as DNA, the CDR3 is TGTGCCAGCAGTCCAATTCACGTAAACTATGGCTACACCTTC. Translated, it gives CASSPIHVNYGYTF.